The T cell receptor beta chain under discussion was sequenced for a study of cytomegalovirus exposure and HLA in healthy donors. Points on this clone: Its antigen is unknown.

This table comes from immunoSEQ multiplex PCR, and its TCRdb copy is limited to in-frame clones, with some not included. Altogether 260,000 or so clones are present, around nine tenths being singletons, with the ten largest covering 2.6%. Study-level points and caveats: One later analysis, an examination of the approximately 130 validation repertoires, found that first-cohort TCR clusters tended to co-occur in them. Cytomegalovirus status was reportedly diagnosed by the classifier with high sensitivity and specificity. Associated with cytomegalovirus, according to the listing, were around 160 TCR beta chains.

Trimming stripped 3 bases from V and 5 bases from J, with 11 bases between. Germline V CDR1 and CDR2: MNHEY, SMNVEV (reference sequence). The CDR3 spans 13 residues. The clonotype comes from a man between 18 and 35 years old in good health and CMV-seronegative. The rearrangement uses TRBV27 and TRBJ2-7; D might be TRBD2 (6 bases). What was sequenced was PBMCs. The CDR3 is CASSLREGDEQYF. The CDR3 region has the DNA TGTGCCAGCAGTTTGCGGGAAGGGGACGAGCAGTACTTC.